In this sample, the clone carrying this T cell receptor (beta chain) turned up a few times. Its antigen remains unknown. This entry comes from a study of human T cells and chemical hapten exposure. As for the study in general: From small differences in pooled library volume came most of the variation in per-sample TCR yields.

Germline values: CDR1 DFQATT, CDR2 SNEGSKA (reference sequence). The junction had 14 bases not matched to a gene; V was cut back by 2 bases and J by 4 bases. CDR3 length equals 17 residues. In the library, unique molecular identifiers were attached to individual cDNA molecules. Per the original data handling: Samples held a median of around 92,000 TCRs, range about 23,224–700,000. Via MiXCR, TCRdb re-called the reads, giving one row per CDR3 protein. These V and J calls derive from TCRdb rather than the authors' analysis. The sample includes around 120,000 distinct CDR3 sequences, less than 10% seen only once; the top ten take approximately 1.5%. Total RNA was isolated from whole blood that had not been fractionated. The study's findings and limits: High-frequency TCRs, those above 1 in 1000, stayed the same after DPC sensitization.

Sequenced input: whole blood. This chain connects TRBV20-1 to TRBJ1-1, with 9 positions matching TRBD1. The sequence derives from a human donor in good health. Some clones in this sample may be carry-over from other donors' samples. The CDR3 here is CSARYLKGDRESTEAFF. CDR3 DNA: TGCAGTGCTAGATACTTAAAGGGGGACAGGGAGTCCACTGAAGCTTTCTTT.